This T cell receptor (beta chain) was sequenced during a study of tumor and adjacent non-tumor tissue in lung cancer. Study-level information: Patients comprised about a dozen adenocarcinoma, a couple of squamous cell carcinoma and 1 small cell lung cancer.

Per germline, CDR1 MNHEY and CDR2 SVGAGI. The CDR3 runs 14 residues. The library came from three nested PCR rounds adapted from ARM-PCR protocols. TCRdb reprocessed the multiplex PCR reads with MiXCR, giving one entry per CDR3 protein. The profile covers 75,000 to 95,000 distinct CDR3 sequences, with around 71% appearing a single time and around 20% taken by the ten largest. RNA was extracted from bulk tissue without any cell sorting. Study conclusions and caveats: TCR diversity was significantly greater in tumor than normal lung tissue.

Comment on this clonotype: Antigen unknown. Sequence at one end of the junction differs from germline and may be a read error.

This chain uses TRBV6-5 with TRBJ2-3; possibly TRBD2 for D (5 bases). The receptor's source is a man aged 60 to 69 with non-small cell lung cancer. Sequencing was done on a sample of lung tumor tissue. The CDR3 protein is CARSYRGLEDTQYF. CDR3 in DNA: TGTGCCAGAAGTTACAGAGGGCTGGAGGATACTCAGTATTTT.